Sequencing of this T cell receptor (beta chain) was carried out in a study of T cells in Graves' hyperthyroidism and ophthalmopathy. If no ophthalmopathy progression occurred within 18 months, Graves' hyperthyroidism was stable. Template material for amplifying TCR beta CDR3 regions consisted of RNA transcripts. Researchers ran a first-round RT-PCR on the TCR CDR3 using the HTBI primer set. From the multiplex PCR reads, TCRdb called clonotypes with MiXCR, one entry per CDR3 protein. Among around 620,000 distinct CDR3 sequences listed, about a sixth were seen once. Germline CDR1 and CDR2: DFQATT and SNEGSKA (reference sequence). CDR3 length equals 15 residues. Germline trimming cut 2 bases from V and 1 base from J; bases unmatched to any gene: 7. This clonotype was seen many times.

This chain uses TRBV20-1 with TRBJ1-1, with 7 bases matching TRBD1. The sequence was obtained from a woman aged 25-40 years with Graves' hyperthyroidism. The sequencing input was blood. DNA for the CDR3: TGCAGTGCTAGATCCCATGGACAGGCGAACACTGAAGCTTTCTTT. It encodes CSARSHGQANTEAFF.